The clone carrying this T cell receptor (beta chain) appeared a single time. The germline V and J ends were trimmed by 3 bases and 0 bases, with 26 bases remaining between them. CDR1 and CDR2 (germline): SGHVT, SQSDAQ. The CDR3 totals 20 residues. These data originate in a study of blood T cell repertoires in COVID-19. Clones were read by immunoSEQ multiplex PCR, and TCRdb kept only the in-frame ones, dropping some. The sample has 200,000 to 300,000 clones; 75% to 85% are singletons. The receptor comes from a woman aged 55-70 years with active or convalescent COVID-19. Sequenced input: peripheral blood. The rearrangement joins TRBV7-4 to TRBJ1-1; D is possibly TRBD1 (6 bases). CDR3: CASSFEGGGQRASLNTEAFF. The CDR3 DNA is TGTGCCAGCAGCTTCGAGGGGGGGGGCCAAAGGGCCAGCCTGAACACTGAAGCTTTCTTT.